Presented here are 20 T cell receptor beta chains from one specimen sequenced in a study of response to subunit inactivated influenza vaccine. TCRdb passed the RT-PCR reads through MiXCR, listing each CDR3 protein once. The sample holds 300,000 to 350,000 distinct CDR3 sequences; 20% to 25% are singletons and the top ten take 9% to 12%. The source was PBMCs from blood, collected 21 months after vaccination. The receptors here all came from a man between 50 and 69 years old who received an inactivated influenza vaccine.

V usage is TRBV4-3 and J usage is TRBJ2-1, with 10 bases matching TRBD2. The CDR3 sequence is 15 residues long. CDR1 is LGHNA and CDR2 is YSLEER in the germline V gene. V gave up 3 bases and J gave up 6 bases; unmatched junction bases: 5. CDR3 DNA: TGCGCCAGCAGCCAGTTCGCTAGCGGGAGCAATGAGCAGTTCTTC. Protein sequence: CASSQFASGSNEQFF.

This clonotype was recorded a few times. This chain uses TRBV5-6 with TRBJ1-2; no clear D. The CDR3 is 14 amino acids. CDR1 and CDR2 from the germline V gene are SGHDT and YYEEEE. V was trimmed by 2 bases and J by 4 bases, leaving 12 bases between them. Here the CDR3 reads CASSFVGSGYGYTF. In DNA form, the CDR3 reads TGTGCCAGCAGCTTTGTAGGCAGTGGCTATGGCTACACCTTC.

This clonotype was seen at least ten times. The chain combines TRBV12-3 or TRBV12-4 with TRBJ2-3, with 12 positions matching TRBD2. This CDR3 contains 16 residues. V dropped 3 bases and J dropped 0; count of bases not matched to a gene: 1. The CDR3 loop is CASSLGTSGSTDTQYF. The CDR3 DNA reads TGTGCCAGCAGTTTGGGGACTAGCGGGAGCACAGATACGCAGTATTTT.

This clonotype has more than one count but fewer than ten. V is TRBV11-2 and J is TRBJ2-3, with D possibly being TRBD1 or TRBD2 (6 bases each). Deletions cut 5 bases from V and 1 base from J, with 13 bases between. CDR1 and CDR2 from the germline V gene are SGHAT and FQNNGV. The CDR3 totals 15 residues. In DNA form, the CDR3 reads TGTGCCAGCAGCCCCGCGGGACAACGCACAGATACGCAGTATTTT. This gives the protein CASSPAGQRTDTQYF. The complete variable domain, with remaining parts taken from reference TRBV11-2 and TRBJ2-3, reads EAGVAQSPRYKIIEKRQSVAFWCNPISGHATLYWYQQILGQGPKLLIQFQNNGVVDDSQLPKDRFSAERLKGVDSTLKIQPAKLEDSAVYLCASSPAGQRTDTQYFGPGTRLTVL.

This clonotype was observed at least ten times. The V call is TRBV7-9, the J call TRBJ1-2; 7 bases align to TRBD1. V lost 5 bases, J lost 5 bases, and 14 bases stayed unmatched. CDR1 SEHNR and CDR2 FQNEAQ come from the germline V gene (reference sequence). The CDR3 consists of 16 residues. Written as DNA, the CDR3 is TGTGCCAGCAGCCAGAGCACGGGCGCGACAGGGTATGGCTACACCTTC. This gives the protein CASSQSTGATGYGYTF.

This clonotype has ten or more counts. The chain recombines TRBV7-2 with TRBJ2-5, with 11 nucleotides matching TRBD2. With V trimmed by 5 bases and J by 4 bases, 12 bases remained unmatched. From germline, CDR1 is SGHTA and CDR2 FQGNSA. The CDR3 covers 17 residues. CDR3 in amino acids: CASSRTSGGTGLETQYF. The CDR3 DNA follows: TGTGCCAGCAGCCGAACTAGCGGGGGAACCGGGTTAGAGACCCAGTACTTC.

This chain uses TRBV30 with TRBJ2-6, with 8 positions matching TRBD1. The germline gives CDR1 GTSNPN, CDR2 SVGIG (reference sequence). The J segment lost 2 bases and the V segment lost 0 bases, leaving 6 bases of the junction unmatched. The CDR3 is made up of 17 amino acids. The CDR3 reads CAWSVGQGFPGANVLTF. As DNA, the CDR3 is TGTGCCTGGAGTGTAGGACAGGGTTTTCCTGGGGCCAACGTCCTGACTTTC.

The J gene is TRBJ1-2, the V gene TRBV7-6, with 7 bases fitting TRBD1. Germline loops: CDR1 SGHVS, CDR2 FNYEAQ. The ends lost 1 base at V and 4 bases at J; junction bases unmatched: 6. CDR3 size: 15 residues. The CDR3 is CASSLGGGAGYGYTF. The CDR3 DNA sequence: TGTGCCAGCAGCTTAGGAGGGGGCGCGGGCTATGGCTACACCTTC. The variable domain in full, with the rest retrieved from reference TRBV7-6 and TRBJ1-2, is GAGVSQSPRYKVTKRGQDVALRCDPISGHVSLYWYRQALGQGPEFLTYFNYEAQQDKSGLPNDRFSAERPEGSISTLTIQRTEQRDSAMYRCASSLGGGAGYGYTFGSGTRLTVV.

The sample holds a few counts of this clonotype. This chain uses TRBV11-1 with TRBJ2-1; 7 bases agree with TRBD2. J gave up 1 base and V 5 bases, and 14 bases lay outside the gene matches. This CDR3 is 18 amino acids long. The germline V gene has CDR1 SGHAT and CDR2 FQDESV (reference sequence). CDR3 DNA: TGTGCCAGCAGCAACCCCCCCTCGAGCGGGGCATCCTACAATGAGCAGTTCTTC. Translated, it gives CASSNPPSSGASYNEQFF.

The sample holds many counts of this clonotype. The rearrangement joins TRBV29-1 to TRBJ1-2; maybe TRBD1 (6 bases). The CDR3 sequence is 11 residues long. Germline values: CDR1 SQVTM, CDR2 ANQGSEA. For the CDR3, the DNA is TGCGTAGAGGGGGGGTACTATGGCTACACCTTC. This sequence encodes CVEGGYYGYTF.

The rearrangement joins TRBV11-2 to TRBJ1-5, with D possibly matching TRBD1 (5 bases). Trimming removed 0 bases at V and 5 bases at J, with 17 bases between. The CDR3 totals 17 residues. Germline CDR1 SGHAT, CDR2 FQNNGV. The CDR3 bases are TGTGCCAGCAGCTTAGATTGGAGTTGGGGGAGTTATCAGCCCCAGCATTTT. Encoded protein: CASSLDWSWGSYQPQHF.

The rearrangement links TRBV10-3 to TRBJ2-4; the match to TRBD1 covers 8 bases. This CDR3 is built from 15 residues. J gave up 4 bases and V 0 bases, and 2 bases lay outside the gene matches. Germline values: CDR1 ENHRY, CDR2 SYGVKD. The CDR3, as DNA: TGTGCCATCAGTGAGTCGGACAGGGCGAAAAACATTCAGTACTTC. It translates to CAISESDRAKNIQYF.

In DNA, the CDR3 is TGTGCCAGCAGCTTAGGGTATGAGGGAGTGGATTCCTACGAGCAGTACTTC. It yields the protein CASSLGYEGVDSYEQYF. This chain links TRBV7-2 with TRBJ2-7, with D possibly matching TRBD2 (5 bases). Trimming cost V 1 base and J 1 base, with 17 bases left between them. The germline V gene encodes CDR1 SGHTA and CDR2 FQGNSA. The CDR3 runs 17 residues.

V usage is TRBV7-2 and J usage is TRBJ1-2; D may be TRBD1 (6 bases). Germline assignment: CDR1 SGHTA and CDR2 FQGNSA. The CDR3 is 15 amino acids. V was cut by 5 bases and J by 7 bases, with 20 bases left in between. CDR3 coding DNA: TGTGCCAGCAGCCCCAGGGGCAGTCCTTTGAGTGGCTACACCTTC. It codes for CASSPRGSPLSGYTF.

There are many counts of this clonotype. CDR3 coding DNA: TGTGCCAGCAGTCCCCATCGGGATCAGCCCCAGCATTTT. Encoded protein: CASSPHRDQPQHF. This chain links TRBV12-3 or TRBV12-4 with TRBJ1-5; D remains unclear. Deletions cut 5 bases from V and 5 bases from J, with 10 bases between. CDR3 length equals 13 residues.

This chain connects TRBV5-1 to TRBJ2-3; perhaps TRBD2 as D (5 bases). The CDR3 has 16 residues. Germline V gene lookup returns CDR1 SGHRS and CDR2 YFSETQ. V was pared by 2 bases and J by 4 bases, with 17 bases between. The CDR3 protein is CASSFSNPGSPDTQYF. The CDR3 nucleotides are TGCGCCAGCAGCTTCTCGAACCCGGGGAGCCCAGATACGCAGTATTTT. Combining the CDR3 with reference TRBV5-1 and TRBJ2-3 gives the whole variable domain KAGVTQTPRYLIKTRGQQVTLSCSPISGHRSVSWYQQTPGQGLQFLFEYFSETQRNKGNFPGRFSGRQFSNSRSEMNVSTLELGDSALYLCASSFSNPGSPDTQYFGPGTRLTVL.

The CDR3 loop is CASSKKGVTGGFTGELFF. The CDR3 DNA follows: TGTGCCAGCAGCAAAAAGGGTGTGACAGGGGGCTTCACCGGGGAGCTGTTTTTT. The rearrangement uses TRBV11-2 and TRBJ2-2; 10 bases agree with TRBD1. CDR3 size: 18 residues. The germline V gene encodes CDR1 SGHAT and CDR2 FQNNGV. V shed 5 bases, J shed 4 bases, and the junction held 13 bases outside the gene matches.

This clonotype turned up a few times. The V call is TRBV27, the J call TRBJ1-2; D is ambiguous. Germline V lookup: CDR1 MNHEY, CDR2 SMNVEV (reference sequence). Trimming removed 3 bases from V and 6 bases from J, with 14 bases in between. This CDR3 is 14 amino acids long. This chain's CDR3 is CASSFRGSTHGYTF. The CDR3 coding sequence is TGTGCCAGCAGTTTCCGAGGGTCTACTCATGGCTACACCTTC.

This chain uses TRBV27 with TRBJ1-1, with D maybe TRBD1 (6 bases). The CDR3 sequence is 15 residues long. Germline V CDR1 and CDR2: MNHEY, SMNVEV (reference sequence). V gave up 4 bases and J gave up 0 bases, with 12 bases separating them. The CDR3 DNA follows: TGTGCCAGCAGTTGGACAGCCCGGGTGAACACTGAAGCTTTCTTT. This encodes CASSWTARVNTEAFF.

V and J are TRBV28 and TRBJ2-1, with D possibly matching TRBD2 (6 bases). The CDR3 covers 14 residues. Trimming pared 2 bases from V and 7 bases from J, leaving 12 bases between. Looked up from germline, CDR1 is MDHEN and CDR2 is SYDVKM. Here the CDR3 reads CASSLDRGWNEQFF. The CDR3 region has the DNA TGTGCCAGCAGTTTAGATCGGGGGTGGAATGAGCAGTTCTTC.